The text below deals with one TCR beta chain. Germline values: CDR1 SGHDN, CDR2 FVKESK. This CDR3 has 16 amino acids. With 0 bases removed from V and 0 bases from J, the gap between germline ends came to 11 bases. This specimen comes from a study of CD8 T cells in Susac syndrome. cDNA came from approximately 0.5 to 1 ug RNA primed by random hexamers. The method of amplification for TCR beta CDR3 was immunoSEQ multiplex PCR, covering 54 Vbeta and 13 Jbeta. MiXCR was run by TCRdb on the immunoSEQ multiplex PCR reads, yielding one entry per CDR3 protein. This sample yields about 140,000 distinct CDR3 sequences, of which roughly 94% are seen a single time; approximately 0.09% belongs to the top ten. Negative isolation was applied to CD8+ and CD4+ T cells, and FACS enrichment was applied to TEMRA cells.

Material for sequencing was CD4+ T cells from PBMCs. The source of this sequence is a human donor in good health. This chain links TRBV14 with TRBJ1-1; D gene unclear. The CDR3 sequence: CASSQERVILNTEAFF. The CDR3 nucleotides are TGTGCCAGCAGCCAAGAAAGAGTCATATTGAACACTGAAGCTTTCTTT.